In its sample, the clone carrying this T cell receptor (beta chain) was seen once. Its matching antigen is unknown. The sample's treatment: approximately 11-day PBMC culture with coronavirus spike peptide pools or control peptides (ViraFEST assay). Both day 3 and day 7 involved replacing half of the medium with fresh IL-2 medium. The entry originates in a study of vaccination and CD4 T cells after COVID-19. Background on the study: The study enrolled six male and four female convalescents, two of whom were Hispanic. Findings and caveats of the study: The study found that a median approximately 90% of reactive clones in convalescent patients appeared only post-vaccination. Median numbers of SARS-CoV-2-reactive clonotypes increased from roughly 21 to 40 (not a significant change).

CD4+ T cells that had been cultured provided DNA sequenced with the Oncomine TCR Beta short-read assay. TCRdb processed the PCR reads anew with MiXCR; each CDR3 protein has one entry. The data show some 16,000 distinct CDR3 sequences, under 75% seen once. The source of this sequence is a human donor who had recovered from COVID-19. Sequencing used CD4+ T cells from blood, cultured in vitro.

CDR3 protein: CSARGLAGVWDTQYF. The CDR3 nucleotides read TGCAGTGCTAGAGGGCTAGCGGGGGTATGGGATACGCAGTATTTT. This chain joins TRBV20-1 and TRBJ2-3; TRBD2 aligns across 10 bases. V shed 1 base, J shed 6 bases, and the junction held 7 bases outside the gene matches. The CDR3 spans 15 residues. The germline gives CDR1 DFQATT, CDR2 SNEGSKA (reference sequence).